Shown below are 21 T cell receptor beta chains from a single sample sequenced in a study of blood T cell repertoires in COVID-19. TCRdb's table, derived via immunoSEQ multiplex PCR, lists solely in-frame clones and lacks some. The sample contains 130,000 to 150,000 clones, more than 80% of which appear only once. Input material: peripheral blood. All receptors derive from a woman aged 55-75 years with active COVID-19.

The rearrangement uses TRBV7-2 and TRBJ2-5, with TRBD2 identical over 8 bases. In germline, CDR1 is SGHTA, CDR2 FQGNSA. The V gene end was trimmed by 6 bases and the J gene end by 1 base; junction bases not matched to a gene: 4. The CDR3 runs 14 residues. The CDR3 bases are TGTGCCAGCAGTAAACTAGCGGTCCAAGAGACCCAGTACTTC. This gives the protein CASSKLAVQETQYF.

The chain is built from TRBV6-6 and TRBJ2-2; 8 positions match TRBD1. Germline V CDR1 and CDR2: MNHNY, SVGAGI (reference sequence). The CDR3 spans 15 residues. V shed 5 bases and J 6 bases; nucleotides not matched to a gene: 8. CDR3 protein: CASSIGQGRSGELFF. CDR3 DNA sequence: TGTGCCAGCAGTATTGGACAGGGCAGGTCCGGGGAGCTGTTTTTT.

The rearrangement uses TRBV9 and TRBJ2-2, with 8 nucleotides matching TRBD1. Germline V gene data show CDR1 as SGDLS and CDR2 as YYNGEE. V shed 5 bases and J 4 bases; nucleotides not matched to a gene: 13. The CDR3 runs 17 residues. CDR3 region: CASSPLAGGAVTGELFF. DNA for the CDR3: TGTGCCAGCAGTCCCCTGGCAGGGGGCGCGGTCACCGGGGAGCTGTTTTTT.

The V and J genes are TRBV7-8 and TRBJ1-3; a possible D gene is TRBD1 (6 bases). Trimming left V 0 bases short and J 8 bases short, with 20 bases between. This CDR3 is 17 amino acids long. Germline CDR1 and CDR2: SGHVS and FQNEAQ. DNA of the CDR3: TGTGCCAGCAGCTTAGCCCGTCTGCCCAGGGGCAAGGACACCATATATTTT. Translating it yields CASSLARLPRGKDTIYF.

V is TRBV7-9 and J is TRBJ1-1, with TRBD1 matching over 12 bases. The CDR3 covers 14 residues. V lost 6 bases to trimming and J lost 4 bases; unmatched junction nucleotides: 3. Germline loops: CDR1 SEHNR, CDR2 FQNEAQ (reference sequence). CDR3 region: CASRGQGAVTEAFF. The CDR3 DNA follows: TGTGCCAGCAGGGGACAGGGGGCAGTCACTGAAGCTTTCTTT. Full variable domain (outside the CDR3, taken from reference TRBV7-9 and TRBJ1-1): DTGVSQNPRHKITKRGQNVTFRCDPISEHNRLYWYRQTLGQGPEFLTYFQNEAQLEKSRLLSDRFSAERPKGSFSTLEIQRTEQGDSAMYLCASRGQGAVTEAFFGQGTRLTVV.

This chain connects TRBV28 to TRBJ1-6, with unresolved D. CDR1 and CDR2 (germline): MDHEN, SYDVKM. CDR3 length: 14 amino acids. V lost 5 bases and J lost 4, with 9 bases in between. CDR3 bases: TGTGCCAGCAGTCCCTTACGGTATAATTCACCCCTCCACTTT. Its protein product is CASSPLRYNSPLHF. Full variable domain (outside the CDR3, taken from reference TRBV28 and TRBJ1-6): DVKVTQSSRYLVKRTGEKVFLECVQDMDHENMFWYRQDPGLGLRLIYFSYDVKMKEKGDIPEGYSVSREKKERFSLILESASTNQTSMYLCASSPLRYNSPLHFGNGTRLTVT.

The chain joins TRBV19 to TRBJ1-1; perhaps TRBD1 as D (6 bases). CDR3 length equals 14 residues. Germline V gives CDR1 LNHDA, CDR2 SQIVND (reference sequence). V was pared by 4 bases and J by 5 bases, with 14 bases between. CDR3 in amino acids: CASSTSQGTTEAFF. The CDR3 coding sequence is TGTGCCAGTAGTACAAGTCAGGGGACGACTGAAGCTTTCTTT. Looking up the rest from reference TRBV19 and TRBJ1-1 gives the full variable domain: DGGITQSPKYLFRKEGQNVTLSCEQNLNHDAMYWYRQDPGQGLRLIYYSQIVNDFQKGDIAEGYSVSREKKESFPLTVTSAQKNPTAFYLCASSTSQGTTEAFFGQGTRLTVV.

The V and J genes are TRBV5-4 and TRBJ1-1; a possible D gene is TRBD1 (6 bases). The germline V gene encodes CDR1 SGHNT and CDR2 YYREEE (reference sequence). Trimming pared 0 bases from V and 6 bases from J, leaving 12 bases between. This CDR3 has 14 amino acids. CDR3 amino acids: CASSLGGRGAEAFF. CDR3 sequence (DNA): TGTGCCAGCAGCTTGGGTGGGAGGGGGGCTGAAGCTTTCTTT.

V usage is TRBV7-8 and J usage is TRBJ2-7; possible D gene TRBD1, 5 bases. V was trimmed by 3 bases and J by 5 bases, leaving 8 bases between them. The CDR3 contains 12 residues. The germline V gene encodes CDR1 SGHVS and CDR2 FQNEAQ. The CDR3 region is CASSFRVHEQYF. As DNA, the CDR3 is TGTGCCAGCAGCTTCAGGGTCCACGAGCAGTACTTC.

CDR3 nucleotide sequence: TGTGCCAGCAGCTTTGAGAGGCAGCTTGAAGCTTTCTTT. It is translated as CASSFERQLEAFF. The V gene is TRBV11-2, the J gene TRBJ1-1, with D unclear. CDR3 length: 13 residues. Deletions cut 3 bases from V and 7 bases from J, with 12 bases between. Germline lookup yields CDR1 SGHAT and CDR2 FQNNGV.

The gene calls are TRBV10-3 and TRBJ2-1; TRBD2 agrees at 9 bases. J lost 7 bases, V lost 1 base, and 8 bases had no gene match. Germline V gives CDR1 ENHRY, CDR2 SYGVKD. This CDR3 comprises 16 residues. The CDR3 here is CAISELAGVSGNEQFF. The CDR3 nucleotides are TGTGCCATCAGTGAGTTAGCGGGAGTGTCGGGTAATGAGCAGTTCTTC.

J is TRBJ1-2 and V is TRBV7-2; 7 bases agree with TRBD1. V lost 5 bases to trimming and J lost 4 bases; unmatched junction nucleotides: 4. Germline CDR1 reads SGHTA; CDR2 reads FQGNSA. This CDR3 contains 13 residues. This CDR3 reads CASSVQGVYGYTF. The CDR3 nucleotides are TGTGCCAGCAGCGTGCAGGGGGTCTATGGCTACACCTTC.

The chain joins TRBV19 to TRBJ2-1; 8 bases agree with TRBD1. The J segment lost 5 bases and the V segment lost 0 bases, leaving 3 bases of the junction unmatched. The CDR3 is 15 amino acids. Germline loops: CDR1 LNHDA, CDR2 SQIVND (reference sequence). CDR3 amino acids: CASSIDRGHNNEQFF. In nucleotides, the CDR3 is TGTGCCAGTAGTATAGACAGGGGGCATAACAATGAGCAGTTCTTC.

The rearrangement joins TRBV7-2 to TRBJ1-1; 9 bases fit TRBD1. Unmatched junction bases numbered 6, after V lost 5 bases and J lost 5 bases. CDR1 and CDR2 from the germline V gene are SGHTA and FQGNSA. The CDR3 sequence is 14 residues long. CDR3 loop: CASSPGQGRTEAFF. CDR3 bases: TGTGCCAGCAGCCCCGGACAGGGGAGGACTGAAGCTTTCTTT.

The rearrangement uses TRBV4-3 and TRBJ1-1, with unresolved D. Looked up from germline, CDR1 is LGHNA and CDR2 is YSLEER. V was trimmed by 0 bases and J by 4 bases, leaving 9 bases between them. There are 14 residues in the CDR3. The CDR3 loop reads CASSQDPGSTEAFF. The CDR3 DNA reads TGCGCCAGCAGCCAAGATCCGGGGAGCACTGAAGCTTTCTTT.

The rearrangement joins TRBV6-6 to TRBJ1-2; D is ambiguous. CDR1 and CDR2 (germline): MNHNY, SVGAGI (reference sequence). The CDR3 loop spans 13 amino acids. Deletions cut 2 bases from V and 8 bases from J, with 12 bases between. The CDR3: CASSYGEAVGYTF. The CDR3 DNA reads TGTGCCAGCAGTTACGGGGAGGCTGTAGGCTACACCTTC.

The chain uses TRBV28 and TRBJ2-7, with D possibly being TRBD1 (7 bases). The ends were cut back, 10 bases at V and 1 base at J, with 17 bases in the middle. This CDR3 is 14 amino acids long. Germline CDR1 reads MDHEN; CDR2 reads SYDVKM. The CDR3 here is CATLSAGQSYEQYF. CDR3 coding DNA: TGTGCCACTTTATCGGCGGGACAGTCCTACGAGCAGTACTTC.

The V and J genes are TRBV4-3 and TRBJ2-1; D gene uncertain. The CDR3 runs to 16 residues. V was pared by 4 bases and J by 1 base, with 14 bases between. Per germline, CDR1 LGHNA and CDR2 YSLEER. In DNA form, the CDR3 reads TGCGCCAGCAGCCTCCTTCTAGGTGGATCCTACAATGAGCAGTTCTTC. It encodes CASSLLLGGSYNEQFF.

This clone was observed a single time. The gene calls are TRBV28 and TRBJ1-5; the match to TRBD1 covers 7 bases. The trim removed 7 bases at V and 6 bases at J, leaving 6 bases unmatched. This CDR3 contains 13 residues. CDR1 is MDHEN, CDR2 SYDVKM, per germline. This CDR3 reads CASTTDRVQPQHF. CDR3 nucleotides: TGTGCCAGCACCACCGACAGGGTTCAGCCCCAGCATTTT.

The chain carries TRBV7-2 and TRBJ2-7; 10 positions match TRBD2. The trim removed 1 base at V and 6 bases at J, leaving 9 bases unmatched. CDR1 is SGHTA, CDR2 FQGNSA, per germline. The CDR3 contains 16 residues. For the CDR3, the DNA is TGTGCCAGCAGCTTAGTGCTAGCGGGAGTGAGGGGCGAGCAGTACTTC. It yields the protein CASSLVLAGVRGEQYF.

This rearrangement joins TRBV4-3 to TRBJ1-4; 10 bases agree with TRBD1. CDR3 size: 17 residues. V was clipped by 4 bases and J by 8 bases; unmatched bases: 13. CDR1 and CDR2 from the germline V gene are LGHNA and YSLEER. CDR3 loop: CASSLSQYGTGEEKLFF. CDR3 bases: TGCGCCAGCAGCCTAAGCCAGTACGGGACAGGGGAGGAAAAACTGTTTTTT.